Listed here is a single T cell receptor beta chain. At least ten counts were recorded for this clonotype. Its antigen is currently not known. Base qualities were left out, and no much larger clone turns up one base away. V loses 8 bases, J loses 5 bases, and the germline ends lie 15 bases apart. The CDR1 and CDR2 encoded by the germline V gene (reference sequence) are DFQATT and SNEGSKA. The cysteine opens and the phenylalanine closes a CDR3 of 12 amino acids. Only CDR3 DNA remains: 36 bases, in frame from the first base. For repertoire sequencing, TCR beta CDR3 regions were amplified from RNA transcripts. The first round of RT-PCR was done with HTBI primers and the Qiagen OneStep RT-PCR kit, and was followed by a second round of multiplex PCR, then size selection and purification. The libraries underwent paired-end sequencing with 100 bp reads on an Illumina HiSeq2000. As for the authors' bioinformatics: Reads were processed with SOAPnuke, discarding reads with adapters, uncalled bases, mean Phred below 15, or no exact constant-primer or identifier match. COPE v1.2.5 was used to merge the high-quality paired reads. Each unique nucleotide sequence was defined as a clonotype, and clonotypes were aligned to IMGT TRB V, D and J references with MiTCR v1.1. Analysis was restricted to V-J combinations with a frequency above 0.0001, which covered 99.2% of repertoires. A TCR clonal expansion and chaos score per V-J combination was defined as the ratio of F50 clonal expansion to chaos observed in the TCRdist matrix. Welch's t-statistics and random forest were used to narrow the features down to 10 to 15 V-J combinations, which were then fed into a naive Bayes classifier. Thyroid-blood repertoire similarity was quantified with the Morisita-Horn index. TCRdb cleaned the public reads at Q25 with fastp, built clones with MiXCR and kept in-frame beta chains. Identical CDR3 protein sequences are pooled into one entry, listed with their most common genes and DNA. It is TCRdb's table, rather than the study itself, that gives the V and J calls and clone size. This sample holds some 360,000 distinct CDR3 sequences; about 17% were observed only once. The ten largest account for 2.4% of the sample.

These data come from a study of Graves' ophthalmopathy and Graves' hyperthyroidism (dated by TCRdb to the late 2010s). For the wider study: Peripheral blood was collected at initial diagnosis, prior to any treatment. TCR beta repertoire signatures were used to distinguish Graves' ophthalmopathy from Graves' hyperthyroidism and to predict progression to ophthalmopathy. In total, under 150 blood samples were TCR-sequenced: under 45 ophthalmopathy, under 80 hyperthyroidism and approximately 17 hyperthyroidism-to-ophthalmopathy patients. To explore V-J signatures that distinguish ophthalmopathy from hyperthyroidism, a discovery set of about a hundred patients was enrolled, made up of under 50 with ophthalmopathy and under 65 with stable hyperthyroidism. An independent validation cohort comprised some 18 hyperthyroidism patients and over 15 patients who later progressed from hyperthyroidism to ophthalmopathy. In over 5 hyperthyroidism patients, the T-cell repertoire of thyroid tissue was compared with the T-cell repertoire of blood. Following sampling, methimazole starting at 30 mg daily was administered to hyperthyroidism patients, and high-dose intravenous methylprednisolone was administered to ophthalmopathy patients. Points the paper makes about the study in general: In cross-validation, the 13-signature model distinguished ophthalmopathy from stable hyperthyroidism with about 89% sensitivity and around 83% specificity, while in the test set the corresponding values were 80% and 75%. Most of the expanded thyroid clonotypes with a frequency above 0.001 were also detected in blood, and it was suggested that the thyroid immune response may be reflected by blood repertoires. No statistical method was used to predetermine the sample size, and group allocation was not hidden from the investigators. In validation, the model predicted ophthalmopathy progression with about 70% sensitivity and around 72% specificity; 12 predicted patients were CT-confirmed with GO in a median of around 6 months.

A patient counted as having stable hyperthyroidism if there was no progression to ophthalmopathy within 18 months of follow-up. Hyperthyroidism patients were newly diagnosed, with disease duration under 2 months, and aged 18 to 65 years. Patients were excluded if they had other autoimmune diseases, uncontrolled infections, pregnancy or lactation. Clinical symptoms, serum thyroxine, TRAb, thyroid ultrasound and orbital computed tomography formed the basis of the diagnosis. Ficoll-Paque density gradient centrifugation was used to isolate PBMCs from approximately 10 ml of fresh peripheral blood. Total RNA was extracted with Trizol reagent and quality-checked on an Agilent 2100 Bioanalyzer.

The sequence is built from TRBV20-1 and TRBJ1-2; the D gene lacks a confident call. Specimen: peripheral blood. The receptor comes from an adult woman with stable Graves' hyperthyroidism. The nucleotide sequence is given as TGCAGTCGCGACCATAGGCTATATGGCTACACCTTC. Translated, this is CSRDHRLYGYTF.